The present T cell receptor (beta chain) was sequenced within a study of STAT5B mutations in CD4+ large granular lymphocyte leukemia. Study context: Among healthy donors, a particular HLA allele went with more CDR3 'QG' motifs. Points from the study as a whole: Patient CD4-sorted repertoires stayed more clonal than healthy ones after leukemic-clone removal.

On this clone: What it recognizes is unknown.

V lost 10 bases and J lost 3; bases outside the gene matches: 9. Looked up from germline, CDR1 is MNHNY and CDR2 is SVGAGI (reference sequence). This CDR3 region has 15 residues. Sequencing was at survey level. Study processing details: The detection floor for productive clonotype frequency was 2.59 x 10-5. The protocol was immunoSEQ multiplex PCR, while the TCRdb copy is restricted to in-frame clones and leaves out a portion. That table furnishes V, J and clone size, whereas the DNA furnished D and trimming. The sample carries 20,000 or so clones, about 81% recorded once. This chain uses TRBV6-6 with TRBJ2-1; 10 positions agree with TRBD1. The clonotype was recovered from a human donor in good health. Material: CD4+ T cells from blood buffy coats. CDR3 region: CAIWAGTGVYNEQFF. CDR3 DNA: TGTGCCATCTGGGCCGGGACAGGGGTCTACAATGAGCAGTTCTTC.